This is a list of T cell receptor beta chains from one sample in a study of beta chain features in type 1 diabetes. Clones were read by immunoSEQ multiplex PCR, and TCRdb kept only the in-frame ones, dropping some. This table holds 250,000 to 350,000 clones, approximately 14% found once. Sequences were obtained from central memory CD4+ T cells from blood. These receptors were obtained from a man in his thirties or forties in good health. CDR3s include the opening cysteine and the closing phenylalanine or tryptophan. A D gene is named only where the DNA matches it firmly. Some rows have no size entry. The others give once, few or many, or a class for an expanded clone.

V: TRBV15
D: .
J: TRBJ2-5
size: many
CDR3: CATSRDLETQYF
DNA: TGTGCCACCAGCAGAGATCTAGAGACCCAGTACTTC

V: TRBV14
D: .
J: TRBJ2-1
size: .
CDR3: CASSPLGADEQFF
DNA: TGTGCCAGCAGCCCCCTTGGAGCGGATGAGCAGTTCTTC

V: TRBV7-9
D: .
J: TRBJ1-6
size: .
CDR3: CASSPRLAGATSPLHF
DNA: TGTGCCAGCAGCCCTCGGTTGGCAGGGGCGACTTCACCCCTCCACTTT

V: TRBV6-5
D: TRBD1
J: TRBJ2-7
size: .
CDR3: CASSWGKRQGTYEQYF
DNA: TGTGCCAGCAGTTGGGGCAAACGACAGGGAACCTACGAGCAGTACTTC

V: TRBV29-1
D: TRBD1
J: TRBJ2-5
size: .
CDR3: CSTLSGQGWGETQYF
DNA: TGCAGCACCCTTTCGGGACAGGGATGGGGTGAGACCCAGTACTTC

V: TRBV7-2
D: TRBD2
J: TRBJ2-1
size: few
CDR3: CASSLAGTSGYNEQFF
DNA: TGTGCCAGCAGCTTAGCGGGGACTAGCGGATACAATGAGCAGTTCTTC

V: TRBV11-2
D: .
J: TRBJ2-4
size: .
CDR3: CASSLNGGIGMNKNIQYF
DNA: TGTGCCAGCAGCTTAAATGGGGGAATCGGAATGAACAAAAACATTCAGTACTTC

V: TRBV2
D: .
J: TRBJ1-6
size: .
CDR3: CASRGESGVSPLHF
DNA: TGTGCCAGCAGGGGGGAGTCCGGGGTTTCACCCCTCCACTTT

V: TRBV21-1
D: .
J: TRBJ1-3
size: few
CDR3: CASSFHPLKQGAWLRNTIYF
DNA: TGTGCCAGCAGCTTCCACCCGCTGAAACAGGGAGCTTGGCTCAGAAACACCATATATTTT

V: TRBV11-3
D: .
J: TRBJ2-1
size: many
CDR3: CASSFGWGVEQFF
DNA: TGTGCCAGCAGCTTCGGGTGGGGGGTTGAGCAGTTCTTC

V: TRBV7-8
D: TRBD2
J: TRBJ2-4
size: many
CDR3: CASSLDPGGKNIQYF
DNA: TGTGCCAGCAGCTTAGATCCGGGAGGCAAAAACATTCAGTACTTC

V: TRBV9
D: .
J: TRBJ2-5
size: few
CDR3: CASSARETISTQYF
DNA: TGTGCCAGCAGCGCCCGGGAAACAATTAGTACCCAGTACTTC

V: TRBV7-3
D: .
J: TRBJ2-2
size: few
CDR3: CASSLIGGTGELFF
DNA: TGTGCCAGCAGCTTAATAGGGGGAACCGGGGAGCTGTTTTTT

V: TRBV19
D: TRBD2
J: TRBJ2-1
size: .
CDR3: CASSPTSGNYNEQFF
DNA: TGTGCCAGCTCACCGACTAGCGGGAACTACAATGAGCAGTTCTTC

V: TRBV20-1
D: .
J: TRBJ2-3
size: few
CDR3: CSASSSTQYF
DNA: TGCAGTGCTAGCTCCAGTACGCAGTATTTT

V: TRBV7-8
D: .
J: TRBJ2-2
size: few
CDR3: CASRTETWSTGELFF
DNA: TGTGCCAGCAGAACAGAAACGTGGTCCACCGGGGAGCTGTTTTTT

V: TRBV7-9
D: .
J: TRBJ2-7
size: .
CDR3: CASSLSTSGSYEQYF
DNA: TGTGCCAGCAGCCTCTCCACTTCCGGGAGCTACGAGCAGTACTTC

V: TRBV10-3
D: TRBD1
J: TRBJ2-1
size: few
CDR3: CAITRGQGYYNEQFF
DNA: TGTGCCATCACGCGAGGACAGGGCTACTACAATGAGCAGTTCTTC

V: TRBV5-1
D: .
J: TRBJ1-4
size: .
CDR3: CASSRQENEKLFF
DNA: TGCGCCAGCAGCAGACAGGAGAATGAAAAACTGTTTTTT

V: TRBV7-2
D: .
J: TRBJ2-7
size: .
CDR3: CASSLSGQLYEQYF
DNA: TGTGCCAGCAGCTTAAGTGGGCAACTTTACGAGCAGTACTTC

V: TRBV7-2
D: .
J: TRBJ2-2
size: few
CDR3: CASSALTSNTGELFF
DNA: TGTGCCAGCAGCGCCCTGACTAGTAACACCGGGGAGCTGTTTTTT

V: TRBV6-6
D: .
J: TRBJ1-1
size: few
CDR3: CASSSARGVRDTEAFF
DNA: TGTGCCAGCAGTAGTGCGCGGGGGGTAAGGGACACTGAAGCTTTCTTT

V: TRBV2
D: .
J: TRBJ2-5
size: few
CDR3: CASRDPGTETQYF
DNA: TGTGCCAGCCGGGACCCCGGGACCGAGACCCAGTACTTC

V: TRBV10-2
D: .
J: TRBJ2-1
size: many
CDR3: CASSARVSSYNEQFF
DNA: TGCGCCAGCAGTGCACGGGTGAGCTCCTACAATGAGCAGTTCTTC

V: TRBV4-3
D: .
J: TRBJ1-1
size: .
CDR3: CASSMLGAGNTEAFF
DNA: TGCGCCAGCAGTATGCTAGGGGCTGGGAACACTGAAGCTTTCTTT

V: TRBV6-1
D: TRBD1
J: TRBJ2-7
size: once
CDR3: CASSSPTGAWEQYF
DNA: TGTGCCAGCAGTTCACCGACAGGGGCGTGGGAGCAGTACTTC

V: TRBV7-2
D: TRBD1
J: TRBJ1-1
size: .
CDR3: CASRSQGGQKAFF
DNA: TGTGCCAGCAGATCACAAGGGGGACAGAAAGCTTTCTTT

V: TRBV7-2
D: TRBD2
J: TRBJ2-1
size: few
CDR3: CASSQEASGAPYNEQFF
DNA: TGCGCCAGCAGCCAAGAAGCGAGCGGGGCACCTTACAATGAGCAGTTCTTC

V: TRBV7-2
D: .
J: TRBJ2-1
size: few
CDR3: CASSLTRDNNEQFF
DNA: TGTGCCAGCAGCCTAACCCGGGACAACAATGAGCAGTTCTTC

V: TRBV9
D: TRBD1
J: TRBJ1-1
size: .
CDR3: CASSSARDRGNVRNTEAFF
DNA: TGTGCCAGCAGCTCAGCCCGGGACAGGGGGAACGTCAGGAACACTGAAGCTTTCTTT

V: TRBV7-6
D: .
J: TRBJ1-5
size: few
CDR3: CASSPRTFDTIPQPQHF
DNA: TGTGCCAGCAGCCCTAGGACCTTCGACACGATCCCTCAGCCCCAGCATTTT

V: TRBV2
D: .
J: TRBJ2-1
size: .
CDR3: CASSELGVLGLYNEQFF
DNA: TGTGCCAGCAGTGAACTCGGGGTTTTGGGTTTGTACAATGAGCAGTTCTTC

V: TRBV5-1
D: .
J: TRBJ2-1
size: .
CDR3: CASSPLTRGRYNEQFF
DNA: TGCGCCAGCAGCCCTCTGACCCGGGGGCGTTACAATGAGCAGTTCTTC

V: TRBV4-1
D: TRBD2
J: TRBJ2-3
size: .
CDR3: CASSQSPSGVQDTQYF
DNA: TGCGCCAGCAGCCAATCCCCTAGCGGGGTTCAAGATACGCAGTATTTT

V: TRBV6-1
D: TRBD1
J: TRBJ1-5
size: .
CDR3: CAGGQGLNQPQHF
DNA: TGTGCGGGCGGACAGGGCCTCAATCAGCCCCAGCATTTT

V: TRBV7-2
D: TRBD1
J: TRBJ1-2
size: few
CDR3: CASSPGTGSYGYTF
DNA: TGTGCCAGCAGCCCCGGGACAGGGAGCTATGGCTACACCTTC